These T cell receptor beta chains were read from a single sample in a study of Graves' ophthalmopathy and Graves' hyperthyroidism. TCRdb re-called the multiplex PCR reads with MiXCR, one entry per CDR3 protein. The table shows about 400,000 distinct CDR3 sequences, with about a sixth occurring only once. Sequenced material: peripheral blood. Source of these receptors: a woman aged 18-29 years with Graves' ophthalmopathy. Each CDR3 is given with its conserved first and last residue. Fields, in order: J gene, CDR3 length, clone size, D gene, V gene, CDR3 DNA, CDR3 protein. A D gene is named only where the DNA matches it firmly. Size is omitted from some rows. Given values are once, few, many or a class for expanded clones.

J gene: TRBJ2-2; CDR3 length: 14; clone size: NA; D gene: NA; V gene: TRBV24-1; CDR3 DNA: TGTGCCACCAGTGGCCGGGAGAACACCGGGGAGCTGTTTTTT; CDR3 protein: CATSGRENTGELFF
J gene: TRBJ2-5; CDR3 length: 13; clone size: NA; D gene: NA; V gene: TRBV20-1; CDR3 DNA: TGCAGTGCCCGGACACCTAATTCAGAGACCCAGTACTTC; CDR3 protein: CSARTPNSETQYF
J gene: TRBJ1-6; CDR3 length: 14; clone size: many; D gene: NA; V gene: TRBV10-1; CDR3 DNA: TGCGCCAGCAGTGCTCACCGTGCCAATTCACCCCTCCACTTT; CDR3 protein: CASSAHRANSPLHF
J gene: TRBJ2-5; CDR3 length: 16; clone size: many; D gene: NA; V gene: TRBV3-1; CDR3 DNA: TGTGCCAGCAGCCAAGGGCGAGGAGTCGCAGGGGAGACCCAGTACTTC; CDR3 protein: CASSQGRGVAGETQYF
J gene: TRBJ1-1; CDR3 length: 15; clone size: many; D gene: NA; V gene: TRBV15; CDR3 DNA: TGTGCCACCAGCAGAGATGAGGACGGGGAAACTGAAGCTTTCTTT; CDR3 protein: CATSRDEDGETEAFF
J gene: TRBJ1-1; CDR3 length: 18; clone size: many; D gene: TRBD1; V gene: TRBV28; CDR3 DNA: TGTGCCAGCAGCTACGGAGGGGGACAGATATTTATGAACACTGAAGCTTTCTTT; CDR3 protein: CASSYGGGQIFMNTEAFF
J gene: TRBJ2-7; CDR3 length: 16; clone size: many; D gene: NA; V gene: TRBV28; CDR3 DNA: TGTGCCAGCATTCCCAATACGAGGTATGAGATAGACGAGCAGTACTTC; CDR3 protein: CASIPNTRYEIDEQYF
J gene: TRBJ1-5; CDR3 length: 17; clone size: many; D gene: NA; V gene: TRBV7-8; CDR3 DNA: TGTGCCAGCAGCTTAGCAGATTTCGGTAGGGGCAATCAGCCCCAGCATTTT; CDR3 protein: CASSLADFGRGNQPQHF
J gene: TRBJ2-5; CDR3 length: 16; clone size: many; D gene: TRBD1; V gene: TRBV27; CDR3 DNA: TGTGCCACCGCTAAGGGACAGCGGATGAGCTGGGAGACCCAGTACTTC; CDR3 protein: CATAKGQRMSWETQYF
J gene: TRBJ2-7; CDR3 length: 10; clone size: many; D gene: NA; V gene: TRBV20-1; CDR3 DNA: TGCAGTGCCCGCCTCTACGAGCAGTACTTC; CDR3 protein: CSARLYEQYF
J gene: TRBJ2-7; CDR3 length: 15; clone size: NA; D gene: NA; V gene: TRBV7-2; CDR3 DNA: TGTGCCAGCAGCTCCTTGGGGATTAGCTCCTACGAGCAGTACTTC; CDR3 protein: CASSSLGISSYEQYF
J gene: TRBJ1-2; CDR3 length: 17; clone size: NA; D gene: NA; V gene: TRBV19; CDR3 DNA: TGTGCCAGTAGTCAACTCCAGGGGCACGGTCTCGGCCAGGGCTACACCTTC; CDR3 protein: CASSQLQGHGLGQGYTF
J gene: TRBJ1-1; CDR3 length: 12; clone size: many; D gene: NA; V gene: TRBV6-1; CDR3 DNA: TGTGCCAGCACCCCCCCGGGTAAAGAAGCTTTCTTT; CDR3 protein: CASTPPGKEAFF
J gene: TRBJ1-1; CDR3 length: 16; clone size: many; D gene: TRBD1; V gene: TRBV28; CDR3 DNA: TGTGCCAGCAGTTCGAACAGGGACAGGGGGCGAACTGAAGCTTTCTTT; CDR3 protein: CASSSNRDRGRTEAFF
J gene: TRBJ2-5; CDR3 length: 13; clone size: NA; D gene: TRBD2; V gene: TRBV20-1; CDR3 DNA: TGCAGTCCTCTGGGCGGGGGGGCCGGGGCCCAGTACTTC; CDR3 protein: CSPLGGGAGAQYF
J gene: TRBJ1-1; CDR3 length: 13; clone size: many; D gene: NA; V gene: TRBV13; CDR3 DNA: TGTGCCAGCAGCTTTCAAAGTGGCACTGAAGCTTTCTTT; CDR3 protein: CASSFQSGTEAFF
J gene: TRBJ1-1; CDR3 length: 11; clone size: NA; D gene: NA; V gene: TRBV5-1; CDR3 DNA: TGCGCTGCGGGCATGAACACTGAAGCTTTCTTT; CDR3 protein: CAAGMNTEAFF
J gene: TRBJ1-1; CDR3 length: 15; clone size: many; D gene: NA; V gene: TRBV28; CDR3 DNA: TGTGCCAGCAGTATAACGTGGACATGGAACTCTGAAGCTTTCTTT; CDR3 protein: CASSITWTWNSEAFF
J gene: TRBJ1-5; CDR3 length: 12; clone size: many; D gene: NA; V gene: TRBV12-3/TRBV12-4; CDR3 DNA: TGTGCCAGCAGAGGTTTTGTAGGGCCCCAGCATTTT; CDR3 protein: CASRGFVGPQHF
J gene: TRBJ2-3; CDR3 length: 15; clone size: NA; D gene: NA; V gene: TRBV11-2; CDR3 DNA: TGTGCCAGCAGCCCAGGGGGAGCGGGAGCAGATACGCAGTATTTT; CDR3 protein: CASSPGGAGADTQYF
J gene: TRBJ2-7; CDR3 length: 14; clone size: many; D gene: NA; V gene: TRBV6-2/TRBV6-3; CDR3 DNA: TGTGCCAGCAGCCATCCCGGGAGTGGCTACGAGCAGTACTTC; CDR3 protein: CASSHPGSGYEQYF
J gene: TRBJ1-5; CDR3 length: 15; clone size: NA; D gene: TRBD1; V gene: TRBV18; CDR3 DNA: TGTGCCAGCTCACTGACAGGGGCATGGGATCAGCCCCAGCATTTT; CDR3 protein: CASSLTGAWDQPQHF
J gene: TRBJ2-7; CDR3 length: 14; clone size: many; D gene: NA; V gene: TRBV2; CDR3 DNA: TGTGCCAGCAGTGAACAGGGTCCCTCCTACGAGCAGTACTTC; CDR3 protein: CASSEQGPSYEQYF
J gene: TRBJ1-1; CDR3 length: 13; clone size: many; D gene: NA; V gene: TRBV20-1; CDR3 DNA: TGCAGTGCTAGAGATCTTGGGAACACTGAAGCTTTCTTT; CDR3 protein: CSARDLGNTEAFF
J gene: TRBJ2-5; CDR3 length: 16; clone size: NA; D gene: TRBD1; V gene: TRBV4-1; CDR3 DNA: TGCGCCAGCAGTGAGAGATCCCGGGACAGGGAAGGGACCCAGTACTTC; CDR3 protein: CASSERSRDREGTQYF
J gene: TRBJ1-1; CDR3 length: 15; clone size: many; D gene: NA; V gene: TRBV10-3; CDR3 DNA: TGTGCCATCAAGAAAAGAGGGGATTTTGGCACTGAAGCTTTCTTT; CDR3 protein: CAIKKRGDFGTEAFF
J gene: TRBJ2-5; CDR3 length: 13; clone size: many; D gene: NA; V gene: TRBV20-1; CDR3 DNA: TGCAGTGCGAGGAGGGGGGCCCAAGAGACCCAGTACTTC; CDR3 protein: CSARRGAQETQYF
J gene: TRBJ2-7; CDR3 length: 15; clone size: many; D gene: TRBD1; V gene: TRBV18; CDR3 DNA: TGTGCCAGCTCACCTCTGGACAGGGGGGGCTACGAGCAGTACTTC; CDR3 protein: CASSPLDRGGYEQYF
J gene: TRBJ2-5; CDR3 length: 15; clone size: NA; D gene: TRBD2; V gene: TRBV28; CDR3 DNA: TGTGCCAGCAGTCGCCCTAGCGGGAGGGCAGAGACCCAGTACTTC; CDR3 protein: CASSRPSGRAETQYF
J gene: TRBJ2-5; CDR3 length: 18; clone size: many; D gene: TRBD2; V gene: TRBV28; CDR3 DNA: TGTGCCAGCAGTTCTTTGACTAGCGGGAGGAGAGAGGGAGAGACCCAGTACTTC; CDR3 protein: CASSSLTSGRREGETQYF
J gene: TRBJ2-7; CDR3 length: 14; clone size: many; D gene: TRBD1; V gene: TRBV28; CDR3 DNA: TGTGCCAGCAGTATCGGGACAGGGGGGTACGAGCAGTACTTC; CDR3 protein: CASSIGTGGYEQYF
J gene: TRBJ2-7; CDR3 length: 13; clone size: many; D gene: TRBD1; V gene: TRBV10-3; CDR3 DNA: TGTGCCATCAGTGGGACAGGGTACTACGAGCAGTACTTC; CDR3 protein: CAISGTGYYEQYF
J gene: TRBJ1-5; CDR3 length: 13; clone size: many; D gene: TRBD1; V gene: TRBV12-3/TRBV12-4; CDR3 DNA: TGTGCCAGCAGGGGGACAGAAAGGCAGCCCCAGCATTTT; CDR3 protein: CASRGTERQPQHF
J gene: TRBJ1-1; CDR3 length: 14; clone size: few; D gene: NA; V gene: TRBV28; CDR3 DNA: TGTGCCAGCAGTACATTTACAGAGAACACTGAAGCTTTCTTT; CDR3 protein: CASSTFTENTEAFF
J gene: TRBJ2-5; CDR3 length: 12; clone size: once; D gene: NA; V gene: TRBV7-2; CDR3 DNA: TGTGCCAGCACTCCAAGCATGGAGACCCAGTACTTC; CDR3 protein: CASTPSMETQYF
J gene: TRBJ2-7; CDR3 length: 13; clone size: many; D gene: NA; V gene: TRBV7-2; CDR3 DNA: TGTGCCAGCAGCTTACCCCCTCCGAGCGAGCAGTACTTC; CDR3 protein: CASSLPPPSEQYF
J gene: TRBJ1-3; CDR3 length: 12; clone size: many; D gene: NA; V gene: TRBV10-2; CDR3 DNA: TGCGCCAGCAGTCCTCGCGGAAACACCATATATTTT; CDR3 protein: CASSPRGNTIYF
J gene: TRBJ1-1; CDR3 length: 12; clone size: many; D gene: TRBD1; V gene: TRBV19; CDR3 DNA: TGTGCCAGTATCGACAGGGTCACTGAAGCTTTCTTT; CDR3 protein: CASIDRVTEAFF
J gene: TRBJ1-5; CDR3 length: 15; clone size: many; D gene: TRBD1; V gene: TRBV3-1; CDR3 DNA: TGTGCCAGCAGCCAGCAGGGGGCAGGCAATCAGCCCCAGCATTTT; CDR3 protein: CASSQQGAGNQPQHF
J gene: TRBJ2-5; CDR3 length: 14; clone size: many; D gene: NA; V gene: TRBV20-1; CDR3 DNA: TGCAGTGCTAGTGGGACGAACCGGGCGGAGACCCAGTACTTC; CDR3 protein: CSASGTNRAETQYF
J gene: TRBJ1-3; CDR3 length: 15; clone size: many; D gene: NA; V gene: TRBV7-2; CDR3 DNA: TGTGCCAGCAGCTTGGGGATGAGCTCTGGAAACACCATATATTTT; CDR3 protein: CASSLGMSSGNTIYF
J gene: TRBJ1-1; CDR3 length: 13; clone size: many; D gene: NA; V gene: TRBV28; CDR3 DNA: TGTGCCAGCAGGGGGATTACGGACACTGAAGCTTTCTTT; CDR3 protein: CASRGITDTEAFF
J gene: TRBJ2-7; CDR3 length: 16; clone size: many; D gene: TRBD2; V gene: TRBV6-2/TRBV6-3; CDR3 DNA: TGTGCCAGCAGTTACTCCCTACTAGCGGGGGGCTACGAGCAGTACTTC; CDR3 protein: CASSYSLLAGGYEQYF
J gene: TRBJ2-6; CDR3 length: 15; clone size: many; D gene: NA; V gene: TRBV20-1; CDR3 DNA: TGCAGTGCTAGAGATGCAAGAGCCGGGGCCAACGTCCTGACTTTC; CDR3 protein: CSARDARAGANVLTF
J gene: TRBJ2-7; CDR3 length: 15; clone size: many; D gene: NA; V gene: TRBV6-2/TRBV6-3; CDR3 DNA: TGTGCCAGCAGTTACTCGTTCATTACTAGCTACGAGCAGTACTTC; CDR3 protein: CASSYSFITSYEQYF
J gene: TRBJ2-3; CDR3 length: 14; clone size: many; D gene: NA; V gene: TRBV4-3; CDR3 DNA: TGCGCCAGCAGCCAAGGAGTGGCGCGGGATACGCAGTATTTT; CDR3 protein: CASSQGVARDTQYF
J gene: TRBJ1-6; CDR3 length: 12; clone size: many; D gene: NA; V gene: TRBV6-1; CDR3 DNA: TGTGCCAGCAGTTTCGGGAGTTCACCCCTCCACTTT; CDR3 protein: CASSFGSSPLHF
J gene: TRBJ1-2; CDR3 length: 10; clone size: many; D gene: NA; V gene: TRBV30; CDR3 DNA: TGTGCCTGGAGACGCTATGGCTACACCTTC; CDR3 protein: CAWRRYGYTF
J gene: TRBJ2-7; CDR3 length: 14; clone size: many; D gene: NA; V gene: TRBV7-2; CDR3 DNA: TGTGCCAGCAGCTCAGAGTCCGGCTCCTACGAGCAGTACTTC; CDR3 protein: CASSSESGSYEQYF
J gene: TRBJ1-1; CDR3 length: 15; clone size: many; D gene: NA; V gene: TRBV19; CDR3 DNA: TGTGCCAGTAGTCTCCCCCAGAGCATGAACACTGAAGCTTTCTTT; CDR3 protein: CASSLPQSMNTEAFF
J gene: TRBJ1-2; CDR3 length: 12; clone size: many; D gene: TRBD1; V gene: TRBV6-5; CDR3 DNA: TGTGCCAGCAGCACAGGGGGCAGGGGCTACACCTTC; CDR3 protein: CASSTGGRGYTF
J gene: TRBJ2-7; CDR3 length: 13; clone size: many; D gene: NA; V gene: TRBV7-2; CDR3 DNA: TGTGCCAGCAGCCCTCTTGGGGGGCGAGAGCAGTACTTC; CDR3 protein: CASSPLGGREQYF
J gene: TRBJ2-5; CDR3 length: 16; clone size: many; D gene: NA; V gene: TRBV30; CDR3 DNA: TGTGCCTGGAGTTTGGGTAGCGGCCCTAGAGAAGAGACCCAGTACTTC; CDR3 protein: CAWSLGSGPREETQYF
J gene: TRBJ1-1; CDR3 length: 14; clone size: NA; D gene: NA; V gene: TRBV6-1; CDR3 DNA: TGTGCCAGCAGTGGATTTCAGGGTTATACTGAAGCTTTCTTT; CDR3 protein: CASSGFQGYTEAFF
J gene: TRBJ2-5; CDR3 length: 16; clone size: many; D gene: NA; V gene: TRBV7-2; CDR3 DNA: TGTGCCAGCAGCCCCCGAGGAGGGTCCTTCCCAGAGACCCAGTACTTC; CDR3 protein: CASSPRGGSFPETQYF